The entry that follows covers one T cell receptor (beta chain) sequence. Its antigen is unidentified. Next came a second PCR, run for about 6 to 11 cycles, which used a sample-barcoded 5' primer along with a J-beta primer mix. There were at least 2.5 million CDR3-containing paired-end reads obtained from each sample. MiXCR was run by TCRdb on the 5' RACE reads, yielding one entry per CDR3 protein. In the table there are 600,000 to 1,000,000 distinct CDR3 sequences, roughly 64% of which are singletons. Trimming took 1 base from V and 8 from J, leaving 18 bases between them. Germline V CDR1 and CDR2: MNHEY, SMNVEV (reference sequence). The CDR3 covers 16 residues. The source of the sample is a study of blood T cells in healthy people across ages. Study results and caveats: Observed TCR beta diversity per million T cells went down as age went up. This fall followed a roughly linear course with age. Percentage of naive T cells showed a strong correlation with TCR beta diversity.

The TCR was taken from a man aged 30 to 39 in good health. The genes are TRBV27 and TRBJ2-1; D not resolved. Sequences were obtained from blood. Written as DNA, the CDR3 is TGTGCCAGCAGTTTATGGTACTCAGAAATGGTCCATGAGCAGTTCTTC. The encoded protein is CASSLWYSEMVHEQFF.